The text below deals with one TCR beta chain. The data are from a study of shared clonotypes between healthy human individuals. Data came from immunoSEQ multiplex PCR; TCRdb stores just in-frame clones and leaves some out. The sample yields around 940,000 clones, less than 85% seen once. The sequenced sample was memory CD4+ T cells sorted from blood. The subset is: CD45RA-negative fraction. This clonotype originated in a man aged 18 to 30 in good health.

The CDR3 loop is CASSYSPNEKLFF. The CDR3 bases are TGTGCCAGCAGTTACTCGCCTAATGAAAAACTGTTTTTT. V gene TRBV6-5 combines with J gene TRBJ1-4; D unclear. Germline V gene lookup returns CDR1 MNHEY and CDR2 SVGAGI. V was pared by 0 bases and J by 3 bases, with 2 bases between. The CDR3 length is 13 residues.